Reported below is one T cell receptor (beta chain). Its antigen is still unknown. No base quality information exists; no much larger clone differs at one position. This entry is derived from a study of cytomegalovirus exposure and HLA in healthy donors listed by TCRdb under 2017. Looking at the study overall: An earlier analysis of under 600 of the donors reported approximately 290 Gb of sequence data and 100 million to 140 million unique TCR beta sequences from 150 million to 200 million T cells. About 320 gigabases of sequencing data and tens of millions of unique TCR sequences were included in an early release covering roughly 600 HLA-typed donors. Of the approximately 400 genotyped donors, less than 85% were placed in the genetic ancestry cluster associated with self-reported Caucasian donors. The study was designed to test whether signatures of past pathogen exposure could be identified by cataloging public T cell receptors. The study profiled the T cell repertoires of some 610 subjects by immunosequencing and related them to cytomegalovirus serostatus. Along with the roughly 700-subject first cohort, a separate validation cohort of roughly 110 different subjects was used. To predict cytomegalovirus infection status, the study brought together high-throughput TCR immunosequencing, statistical association of individual TCRs with disease status, and machine learning. To study patterns of TCR occurrence, a later analysis re-analyzed previously published TCR beta repertoires from around 670 donors and added high-resolution HLA genotyping. In the later analysis, no new phenotypic data were used to find candidate immune exposures; instead, reliance was placed on TCR beta sequences and their occurrence across donors. An earlier analysis of approximately 630 of the donors applied high-throughput TCR beta sequencing to assess whether each TCR beta V gene segment acted as functional or pseudogenic. Alongside the repertoire data, information on donor age, sex, ethnicity and CMV serostatus was compiled. A later genetic analysis took genome-wide SNP genotypes for about 55% of the roughly 700 donors and used that subset as a discovery cohort. Every repertoire in the discovery cohort had been generated on one and the same sequencing platform. HLA typing covered class I and class II loci at four-digit resolution. Typing coverage varied by locus: roughly 620-640 donors for A, B, C, DRB1 and DQB1; about 520 for DQA1; over 600 for DPA1; approximately 450 for DPB1. A few DR-DQ haplotypes were treated as single units for association and clustering because of strong linkage in the cohort. Across 300 to 400 genotyped donors of the cohort, an average of about 240,000 unique TCR beta nucleotide sequences per donor were sequenced, and roughly 18% of those sequences were non-productive.

The cohort comprised fewer than 750 healthy bone marrow donors. At the time of sampling, every cohort member was nominally healthy, though immune exposures that went unrecorded were likely present. The donor tested CMV seropositive and was one of the 289 seropositive cohort members. A peripheral blood sample was provided by each donor, and peripheral blood mononuclear cells were used for TCR beta sequencing. The Qiagen DNeasy Blood Extraction Kit was used to extract genomic DNA from the blood cell samples. Looking up the germline V gene yields CDR1 SGHDN and CDR2 FVKESK. Including cysteine and phenylalanine, the CDR3 has 16 amino acids. Only the CDR3 region is kept as DNA, spanning 48 bases read in frame from base 1. Here V drops 5 bases and J drops 0 bases, and the junction holds 10 bases not matched to any gene. Receptor libraries were prepared by the immunoSEQ multiplex PCR assay. For the multiplex PCR, a mixture combining 60 forward primers for TCR Vbeta segments and 13 reverse primers for TCR Jbeta segments was used. The CDR3 region of rearranged TCR beta genes was amplified from genomic DNA with a multiplex PCR assay. The amplified TCR beta libraries were sequenced on the Illumina HiSeq System as 87-base-pair reads. Regarding the original processing steps: A later analysis counted approximately 76 million unique TCR beta chains across the 666 repertoires, and roughly 9.9 million of these chains were shared by at least two donors. To remove PCR and sequencing errors, raw reads were error-corrected and collapsed into unique sequences using a nearest-neighbor algorithm that merged closely related sequences. Alignment of CDR3 sequences to IMGT reference sequences was used to assign V, D and J gene segments. For a sequence to be retained, a match of at least six nucleotides to both a V gene segment and a J gene segment was required. Rearrangements were classified as productive when the CDR3 lacked stop codons and remained in frame with V and J, and all other rearrangements were classified as non-productive. CDR3 was defined according to IMGT convention as the region running from the second conserved V-encoded cysteine to the conserved J-encoded phenylalanine. The earlier analysis of about 590 of the donors excluded sequences that lacked an unambiguous match to a single V gene segment. An earlier analysis of 450 to 650 of the donors called V segments functional above 56.7% productive rearrangements and segregating when the between-donor standard deviation exceeded 5%. A statistical classification framework was built to diagnose cytomegalovirus status from the catalog of TCR beta chain sequences. V and J gene assignment, in a later analysis, came from comparing TCR nucleotide sequences with IMGT/GENE-DB human TR gene sequences. A later analysis assigned CDR3 sequences and most-parsimonious VDJ recombination scenarios with the TCRdist pipeline. In a later analysis, every TCR beta chain was defined by the combination of its CDR3 amino acid sequence and its V-gene family, and reads without a unique V-gene family were dropped. As a way to deal with suspected cross-contamination and a sequencing artifact, a later analysis dropped 500 to 700 nucleotide sequences that were highly shared and had low generation probability. A later analysis calculated a clonal expansion index for each public chain from normalized within-repertoire ranks of inferred template counts. In a later analysis, generation probabilities were computed using a VDJ recombination model fitted to out-of-frame rearrangements, and the results were checked against IGoR. In a later analysis, TCR-TCR, TCR-HLA and TCR-CMV co-occurrence was scored with hypergeometric tests, and a repertoire-size bias correction was applied to TCR pairs. A later analysis estimated false discovery rates by permuting HLA or CMV assignments 20 times. In a later analysis, co-occurring TCRs were grouped using DBSCAN, with TCRdist sequence similarity added in when clustering inside HLA-allele-positive subsets. Co-occurrence clustering excluded repertoires with fewer than 30,000 or more than 120,000 public chains, plus five with anomalous nucleotide sharing. As stored in TCRdb, this immuneACCESS dataset retains in-frame rearrangements with V and J assigned. A fraction of the clones does not appear; measured against another copy, unresolved V genes explain less than half of the discrepancy, and the remainder lacks a known reason. The DNA gave D and trimming, while V, J and clone size come from that table. The sample includes under 250,000 clones, with approximately 79% observed a single time. The ten largest clones represent approximately 4% of the sample.

General study outcomes and caveats: Across donors, most TCR sequences were observed very rarely, whereas some public TCRs were present in many individuals. A later analysis found that most CMV-associated TCR beta chains appeared HLA-restricted, with HLA associations seemingly driven largely by CMV exposure. The study gave a list of around 170 TCR beta chains associated with cytomegalovirus. When HLA alleles, especially DR and DQ, strongly co-occurred, attributing TCR associations to individual alleles was difficult. A later analysis associated roughly 17,000 TCR beta sequences with specific HLA alleles at a false discovery rate of 0.05. An earlier analysis of some 560 of the donors showed that most TCR beta V segments appeared in productive rearrangements either about 87% or about 30% of the time, which broadly matched IMGT annotations. In a later genetic analysis, fewer N-insertions in productive TCRs were reported among donors in an Asian-associated ancestry cluster than the roughly 700-donor mean. Only TCR beta chains were sequenced in this cohort, and the absence of alpha or paired-chain data limited detectable features. In a later analysis, HLA-associated TCR beta chains were found to be more clonally expanded and to have lower generation probabilities than equally common non-associated chains. Because HLA typing was missing for some donors at each locus, association tests included only the typed subset. A later analysis found that TCR association rates varied across HLA loci, with DRB1 alleles showing the most associated TCRs and HLA-C alleles the fewest. The earlier analysis of nearly 600 of the donors excluded some 15 rarely observed V segments, including chromosome 9 orphons, because counts were too low. Three of the identified cytomegalovirus-associated TCR beta chains were confirmed in vitro to be specific for cytomegalovirus antigens. A later genetic analysis associated a missense DCLRE1C variant with V-gene and J-gene trimming of TCR beta chains, and an independent cohort replicated the association. Some IMGT-functional V segments, including TRBV6-2 and TRBV6-3, could not be distinguished by the 87-base-pair reads and were therefore excluded. CMV serostatus was the only immune exposure information available for the cohort. Correlated functional status among segregating V segments might be attributable to linkage disequilibrium, but an unknown experimental factor could not be ruled out. The classifier was reported to diagnose cytomegalovirus status with high specificity and sensitivity in both the original and validation cohorts. According to the authors, the approach could potentially be generalized to other disease states and immunological phenotypes. Presence/absence analyses assumed roughly uniform sequencing depth across donors, an assumption that may not hold. According to a later analysis, parvovirus B19, influenza, CMV and Epstein-Barr virus appeared linked to several top co-occurrence clusters. A further reported finding was that TCR beta sequences accurately predicted the HLA-A and HLA-B alleles for most subjects in the first cohort. The sequencing pipeline was judged likely to have produced a cluster of highly shared sequence variants as a technical artifact.

The sequencing input was PBMCs. The rearrangement joined TRBV14 to TRBJ2-7; 7 central bases correspond to TRBD2. This TCR derives from a woman younger than 45 in good health and CMV-seropositive. The bases read TGTGCCAGCAGCAGCACAAGCGGGGCGCTCTCCTACGAGCAGTACTTC. It translates as CASSSTSGALSYEQYF.